The next 15 T cell receptor beta chains were all read from a single sample in a study of spatial heterogeneity in lung cancer. TCRdb called the 5' RACE reads again in MiXCR, with one record for every CDR3 protein. The table shows 7,000 to 8,500 distinct CDR3 sequences, with 12% occurring only once. Time point in this sample: sample taken at primary tumor resection. Their recognized antigens are unknown. Study-wide results and caveats: Expanded alpha and beta TCR counts within tumors tracked tumor mutation counts.

The sample in question was lung tumor tissue, obtained at surgery. The source of these receptors is a male donor with early-stage non-small cell lung cancer.

This clonotype is medium-sized. The library was prepared for alpha chains; this beta chain is a stray read, so its frequency means little. V gene TRBV12-3 or TRBV12-4 combines with J gene TRBJ2-7, with 8 bases aligning to TRBD2. The V segment lost 4 bases and the J segment 2 bases; nucleotides outside the gene matches: 7. This CDR3 contains 15 residues. The CDR3 spells CASSYPAGGTYEQYF. DNA for the CDR3: TGTGCCAGCAGTTACCCGGCGGGAGGAACCTACGAGCAGTACTTC.

This clonotype was counted a few times. This beta chain is a stray sequence in a library constructed for alpha chains; its clone size is not meaningful. The genes are TRBV4-1 and TRBJ2-1; 9 bases map to TRBD2. The CDR3 length is 16 residues. The V segment lost 1 base and the J segment 12 bases; nucleotides outside the gene matches: 13. Germline lookup yields CDR1 MGHRA and CDR2 YSYEKL. This CDR3 is CASSQAVSGGLDPQFF. CDR3 sequence (DNA): TGCGCCAGCAGCCAAGCCGTTAGCGGGGGACTAGACCCGCAGTTCTTC.

On this clonotype: The size of this beta chain means little, since it is a stray read in a library made for alpha chains. This chain uses TRBV10-3 with TRBJ2-3; the D gene could be TRBD1 or TRBD2 (7 bases each). CDR1 is ENHRY, CDR2 SYGVKD, per germline. The CDR3 loop spans 13 amino acids. The CDR3 sequence is CVSGDSYTDTQYF. The CDR3 nucleotides read TGTGTCAGCGGGGACAGCTACACAGATACGCAGTATTTT.

This clonotype is medium-sized within its sample. A junction end diverges from the germline sequence, so it may reflect a read error. The library was prepared for alpha chains; this beta chain is a stray read, so its frequency means little. This rearrangement joins TRBV29-1 to TRBJ2-1; D might be TRBD2 (6 bases). From germline, CDR1 is SQVTM and CDR2 ANQGSEA. The CDR3 runs 12 residues. CDR3 coding DNA: TGCAGCGTTAAAGACGGGAGTTCCGAGCAGTTCTTC. Protein product: CSVKDGSSEQFF.

This clonotype was observed many times. This beta chain appears as a stray read in a library generated for alpha chains; its size is not informative. V usage is TRBV14 and J usage is TRBJ2-1, with 12 nucleotides matching TRBD2. V was clipped by 2 bases and J by 6 bases; unmatched bases: 5. CDR1 is SGHDN, CDR2 FVKESK, per germline. The CDR3 extends over 16 amino acids. The CDR3 DNA reads TGTGCCAGCAGCCAACCCGGACTAGCGGGACGCAATGAGCAGTTCTTC. It yields the protein CASSQPGLAGRNEQFF.

This clonotype was found many times. In a library made to pick up alpha chains, this beta chain is a stray read with a size that means little. The chain recombines TRBV27 with TRBJ2-6; D ambiguous. The CDR3 has 14 residues. The V end was cut by 5 bases, the J end by 2 bases, with 7 bases between. The V gene's germline CDR1 is MNHEY and CDR2 SMNVEV (reference sequence). The DNA for the CDR3 is TGTGCCAGCAGTCAACTCACTGGGGCCAACGTCCTGACTTTC. Protein: CASSQLTGANVLTF.

This clonotype showed up many times. The library was designed around alpha chains, so this beta chain is a stray read whose abundance carries little weight. V gene TRBV7-6 combines with J gene TRBJ2-4; 7 nucleotides agree with TRBD1. With 0 bases clipped from V and 0 bases from J, the junction kept 5 bases outside the gene matches. CDR1 and CDR2 from the germline V gene are SGHVS and FNYEAQ. The CDR3 has 17 amino acids. CDR3 amino acids: CASSLAGTVLAKNIQYF. The CDR3, as DNA: TGTGCCAGCAGCTTAGCCGGGACAGTTCTAGCCAAAAACATTCAGTACTTC.

Within the sample, this clonotype is medium-sized. This beta chain is an off-target read within a library intended for alpha chains, so its frequency means little. Here the CDR3 reads CASSFDGRDTEAFF. DNA for the CDR3: TGCGCCAGCAGCTTTGACGGACGGGACACTGAAGCTTTCTTT. The V gene is TRBV5-1, the J gene TRBJ1-1; D is unresolved. Per the germline V gene, CDR1 is SGHRS and CDR2 is YFSETQ. This CDR3 comprises 14 residues. V was clipped by 2 bases and J by 3 bases, with 11 bases between them.

This clonotype has a handful of counts. Because this beta chain is a stray read in a library intended to capture alpha chains, its abundance should not be given much weight. V usage is TRBV18 and J usage is TRBJ2-7; D might be TRBD1 (5 bases). The V gene lost 5 bases and the J gene lost 1 base, with 12 bases spanning the gap. CDR3 length equals 14 residues. The V gene's germline CDR1 is KGHSH and CDR2 LQKENI. The CDR3 DNA reads TGTGCCAGCTCAGCTTACCAGGGATCCTACGAGCAGTACTTC. This codes for CASSAYQGSYEQYF.

In this sample, this clonotype turned up many times. A library prepared for alpha chains yielded this beta chain as an off-target read; its size is of little meaning. V gene TRBV7-8 combines with J gene TRBJ2-1; unclear D gene. The V gene's germline CDR1 is SGHVS and CDR2 FQNEAQ. V lost 1 base and J 9 bases, leaving 4 bases between the germline ends. The CDR3 extends over 11 amino acids. The CDR3 spells CASSLVVEQFF. The DNA for the CDR3 is TGTGCCAGCAGCTTAGTGGTTGAGCAGTTCTTC.

Regarding this clonotype: The library was designed around alpha chains, so this beta chain is a stray read whose abundance carries little weight. The rearrangement links TRBV18 to TRBJ2-1, with D perhaps matching TRBD2 (6 bases). Germline V gene sequence: CDR1 KGHSH, CDR2 LQKENI. The CDR3 extends over 16 amino acids. The ends were cut back, 2 bases at V and 0 bases at J, with 11 bases in the middle. The CDR3, as DNA: TGTGCCAGCTCACCAGACCGGGACTCCTCCTACAATGAGCAGTTCTTC. Encoded protein: CASSPDRDSSYNEQFF.

Remarks on this clonotype: This beta chain lies outside the target of a library built for alpha chains; its clone size means little. The chain recombines TRBV7-2 with TRBJ1-4; D ambiguous. CDR1 and CDR2 (germline): SGHTA, FQGNSA. Trimming shortened V by 2 bases and J by 0 bases, and 7 bases separated the two germline ends. The CDR3 spans 15 residues. The CDR3: CASSLRVATNEKLFF. The CDR3 nucleotides are TGTGCCAGCAGCTTAAGGGTTGCAACTAATGAAAAACTGTTTTTT.

This clonotype appeared many times. Since the library was made to target alpha chains, this beta chain is a stray read and its abundance is not meaningful. The chain uses TRBV5-1 and TRBJ1-1; TRBD1 matches 8 bases. CDR3 length equals 13 residues. Trimming cost V 8 bases and J 6 bases; bases outside gene matches: 9. Germline V gene lookup returns CDR1 SGHRS and CDR2 YFSETQ. The CDR3 spells CASYLDRASEAFF. The CDR3 bases are TGCGCCAGTTACCTGGACAGGGCCTCTGAAGCTTTCTTT. Together with reference TRBV5-1 and TRBJ1-1, the CDR3 gives the full variable domain: KAGVTQTPRYLIKTRGQQVTLSCSPISGHRSVSWYQQTPGQGLQFLFEYFSETQRNKGNFPGRFSGRQFSNSRSEMNVSTLELGDSALYLCASYLDRASEAFFGQGTRLTVV.

On this clonotype: The size of this beta chain means little, since it is a stray read in a library made for alpha chains. V and J are TRBV6-6 and TRBJ1-6, with D unclear. Germline-derived CDR1 and CDR2 are MNHNY and SVGAGI (reference sequence). The CDR3 extends over 13 amino acids. V was shortened by 2 bases and J by 8 bases, with 7 bases between the two germline ends. CDR3 protein: CASSYEPYSPLHF. Here the CDR3 DNA reads TGTGCCAGCAGTTACGAACCTTATTCACCCCTCCACTTT.

By share of the sample, this clonotype is medium-sized (0.01 to 0.1%). Because the library targeted alpha chains, this beta chain is an off-target read whose size means little. CDR3 loop: CASRPLLRLTYGYTF. CDR3 DNA sequence: TGTGCCAGCAGGCCACTACTCAGGCTCACCTATGGCTACACCTTC. The rearrangement joins TRBV6-1 to TRBJ1-2; D uncertain. Trimming shortened V by 6 bases and J by 4 bases, and 18 bases separated the two germline ends. The V gene's germline CDR1 is MNHNS and CDR2 SASEGT. The CDR3 sequence is 15 residues long.